This paragraph covers one T cell receptor beta chain sequence. The repertoire was sequenced with immunoSEQ multiplex PCR; TCRdb's copy has only in-frame clones and lacks some. Of about 24,000 clones listed, about 90% were seen once; the top ten hold about 0.55%. V was trimmed by 5 bases and J by 4 bases, leaving 19 bases between them. The CDR3 contains 16 residues. CDR1 is KGHSH and CDR2 is LQKENI in the germline V gene. The sample's time point: newly diagnosed, previously untreated cHL patient sample. Negative selection with magnetic separation was used to purify CD4+ T cells from thawed PBMCs. The sample belongs to a study of PD-1 blockade in classical Hodgkin lymphoma.

The rearrangement links TRBV18 to TRBJ2-3; D perhaps matches TRBD1 (6 bases). The TCR originated in a human donor with classical Hodgkin lymphoma. The specimen sequenced was CD4+ T cells from blood. The CDR3 spells CASSSWTALGSDTQYF. The CDR3 coding sequence is TGTGCCAGCTCATCCTGGACAGCCCTGGGGTCAGATACGCAGTATTTT.